The 21 T cell receptor beta chains reported below all come from one sample, sequenced in a study of T cells in Graves' hyperthyroidism and ophthalmopathy. Researchers took RNA transcripts and amplified the TCR beta CDR3 regions from them. During a first-round RT-PCR of the TCR CDR3, the HTBI primer set was used. TCRdb analysed the multiplex PCR reads with MiXCR anew, one entry per CDR3 protein. The data show roughly 500,000 distinct CDR3 sequences, roughly 45% seen once. Material: peripheral blood or thyroid tissue (not recorded which). These receptors came from an adult woman with Graves' disease, either hyperthyroidism or ophthalmopathy (not recorded which).

This clonotype has at least ten counts. It is likely a read error, because the conserved phenylalanine at the end of the CDR3 is missing. No DNA is shown, since the ends of the CDR3 on it are uncertain; the CDR3 is the one TCRdb lists. V and J are TRBV20-1 and TRBJ2-5; the table calls TRBD2, which could not be checked here. The CDR3 is 11 amino acids long, termini counted. Germline V gene sequence: CDR1 DFQATT, CDR2 SNEGSKA (reference sequence). This CDR3 reads CSARGGLAAQN.

The chain couples TRBV7-2 to TRBJ2-5; TRBD2 agrees at 16 bases. Losses at the gene ends were 5 bases for V and 2 bases for J; bases not matched to a gene: 11. CDR3 length: 19 residues. CDR1 and CDR2 from the germline V gene are SGHTA and FQGNSA. Here the CDR3 DNA reads TGTGCCAGCAGCCAGGGACTAGCGGGAGGGGGACACCAACAAGAGACCCAGTACTTC. Protein sequence: CASSQGLAGGGHQQETQYF.

The J gene is TRBJ1-1, the V gene TRBV2; no clear D. Germline V gives CDR1 SNHLY, CDR2 FYNNEI. This CDR3 region has 14 residues. V was cut by 8 bases and J by 2 bases, with 15 bases left in between. Written as DNA, the CDR3 is TGTGCCAGCTTGACGCGGTCAGTTAACACTGAAGCTTTCTTT. Translation gives CASLTRSVNTEAFF.

The J gene is TRBJ1-1, the V gene TRBV5-1; no definite D call. This CDR3 is 15 amino acids long. Germline V lookup: CDR1 SGHRS, CDR2 YFSETQ. The germline V and J ends were trimmed by 3 bases and 0 bases, with 12 bases remaining between them. The CDR3 reads CASSSISFMNTEAFF. For the CDR3, the DNA is TGCGCCAGCAGCTCGATTAGTTTCATGAACACTGAAGCTTTCTTT.

Ten or more counts support this clonotype. This chain connects TRBV20-1 to TRBJ1-3, with D unresolved. CDR1 is DFQATT and CDR2 is SNEGSKA in the germline V gene (reference sequence). The V end lost 2 bases, the J end lost 1 base, and 9 bases lay between the germline ends. The CDR3 is 14 residues long. The CDR3 DNA reads as TGCAGTGCTAGATCACCGGGGTCTGGAAACACCATATATTTT. Amino acids: CSARSPGSGNTIYF.

Only a few counts were recorded for this clonotype. The chain uses TRBV15 and TRBJ1-5; 7 bases line up with TRBD1. The CDR3 is 14 residues long. Germline-derived CDR1 and CDR2 are LNHNV and YYDKDF (reference sequence). The J segment lost 5 bases and the V segment lost 10 bases, leaving 11 bases of the junction unmatched. The CDR3 region is CASSFTGDYQPQHF. The CDR3 DNA reads as TGTGCCAGCAGTTTCACAGGGGATTATCAGCCCCAGCATTTT.

This clonotype appeared a few times. This chain connects TRBV7-9 to TRBJ2-7; TRBD2 is a possible D gene (5 bases). Germline V gene lookup returns CDR1 SEHNR and CDR2 FQNEAQ (reference sequence). The CDR3 consists of 10 residues. Trimming took 5 bases from V and 11 from J, leaving 10 bases between them. In nucleotides, the CDR3 is TGTGCCAGCAGCCCCGACGGGGAGTACTTC. Protein product: CASSPDGEYF.

This clonotype was observed many times. V is TRBV3-1 and J is TRBJ2-5; TRBD1 might be the D (5 bases). Germline V CDR1 and CDR2: LGHDT, YNNKEL (reference sequence). This CDR3 comprises 15 residues. V lost 4 bases and J lost 5, with 17 bases in between. In DNA, the CDR3 is TGTGCCAGCAGCCCAGGGCAGGGTGAGGCGGAGACCCAGTACTTC. This gives the protein CASSPGQGEAETQYF.

In its sample, this clonotype was seen once. This chain joins TRBV4-3 and TRBJ2-5, with TRBD2 identical over 9 bases. The germline gives CDR1 LGHNA, CDR2 YSLEER. V dropped 5 bases and J dropped 0; count of bases not matched to a gene: 13. The CDR3 totals 18 residues. DNA for the CDR3: TGCGCCAGCAGCGGCCGGAAGGGTGCGGGGGGGAACCAAGAGACCCAGTACTTC. Protein sequence: CASSGRKGAGGNQETQYF.

Many counts were recorded for this clonotype. The V and J genes are TRBV2 and TRBJ1-4; D uncertain. Per the germline V gene, CDR1 is SNHLY and CDR2 is FYNNEI. V was pared by 6 bases and J by 8 bases, with 7 bases between. The CDR3 loop spans 11 amino acids. Here the CDR3 DNA reads TGTGCCAGCAGAGCATTGGAAAAACTGTTTTTT. Its translation: CASRALEKLFF.

This clonotype came up once. With a much larger clone just one base away, this may be a read error. The V and J genes are TRBV6-5 and TRBJ2-2; the D gene is possibly TRBD1 (5 bases). V shed 2 bases and J shed 7 bases, with 14 bases lying between them. Germline CDR1 is MNHEY and CDR2 is SVGAGI. CDR3 length: 15 amino acids. This CDR3 is CASSYETESSGELFF. CDR3 nucleotides: TGTGCCAGCAGTTACGAGACAGAGTCCAGCGGGGAGCTGTTTTTT.

This chain links TRBV6-6 with TRBJ2-7; tentatively, D is TRBD1 or TRBD2 (5 bases each). The CDR3 totals 16 residues. Trimming left V 5 bases short and J 1 base short, with 18 bases between. Germline V gene sequence: CDR1 MNHNY, CDR2 SVGAGI (reference sequence). CDR3: CASSRVLRDLSYEQYF. CDR3 bases: TGTGCCAGCAGTAGGGTTCTTAGGGACCTTTCCTACGAGCAGTACTTC.

The gene calls are TRBV15 and TRBJ2-5, with a possible D match to TRBD1 (5 bases). This CDR3 spans 13 amino acids. Germline lookup yields CDR1 LNHNV and CDR2 YYDKDF (reference sequence). Between the trimmed V and J ends, which lost 4 bases and 2 bases, there was a span of 8 bases. CDR3 sequence: CATSTGNQETQYF. In DNA, the CDR3 is TGTGCCACCAGCACAGGGAATCAAGAGACCCAGTACTTC.

There are many counts of this clonotype. This chain connects TRBV7-9 to TRBJ2-7, with D uncertain. The V and J ends lost 5 bases and 2 bases respectively, with 13 bases between them. The length of the CDR3 is 14 residues. Germline values: CDR1 SEHNR, CDR2 FQNEAQ (reference sequence). This chain's CDR3 is CASSPRTQPYEQYF. Written as DNA, the CDR3 is TGTGCCAGCAGCCCTCGGACCCAACCCTACGAGCAGTACTTC.

V usage is TRBV5-1 and J usage is TRBJ1-2; tentatively, D is TRBD1 (5 bases). Deletions cut 4 bases from V and 11 bases from J, with 18 bases between. Germline CDR1 SGHRS, CDR2 YFSETQ. The CDR3 totals 13 residues. The CDR3 region has the DNA TGCGCCAGCAGCCCGGACACATCAGGTGGTTACACCTTC. It encodes CASSPDTSGGYTF.

V and J are TRBV15 and TRBJ1-2; 9 bases agree with TRBD1. Losses at the gene ends were 1 base for V and 7 bases for J; bases not matched to a gene: 10. This CDR3 has 16 amino acids. Looked up from germline, CDR1 is LNHNV and CDR2 is YYDKDF (reference sequence). CDR3 in DNA: TGTGCCACCAGCAGAGCCTCCGGGACAGGGAAGGGTGGCTACACCTTC. It encodes CATSRASGTGKGGYTF.

The table lists this clonotype with many counts. V and J are TRBV7-9 and TRBJ2-7; D remains ambiguous. V was shortened by 5 bases and J by 5 bases, with 7 bases between the two germline ends. The CDR3 runs to 11 residues. CDR1 and CDR2 from the germline V gene are SEHNR and FQNEAQ (reference sequence). The CDR3: CASSNYDEQYF. CDR3 DNA: TGTGCCAGCAGCAATTATGACGAGCAGTACTTC.

This clonotype was counted between two and nine times. The V and J genes are TRBV2 and TRBJ2-7; D perhaps matches TRBD1 (5 bases). Germline values: CDR1 SNHLY, CDR2 FYNNEI. Trimming cost V 5 bases and J 2 bases, with 13 bases left between them. The CDR3 sequence is 14 residues long. Here the CDR3 reads CASSYGSGPYEQYF. The CDR3 DNA reads TGTGCCAGCAGTTACGGGTCAGGGCCCTACGAGCAGTACTTC.

This clonotype was detected many times. J is TRBJ1-5 and V is TRBV19, with a weak D call TRBD1 (5 bases). Germline V gene data show CDR1 as LNHDA and CDR2 as SQIVND (reference sequence). This CDR3 comprises 17 residues. V shed 0 bases and J shed 3 bases, with 15 bases lying between them. CDR3: CASSIDHFRVDNQPQHF. Here the CDR3 DNA reads TGTGCCAGTAGTATAGATCATTTCAGGGTAGACAATCAGCCCCAGCATTTT.

In its sample, this clonotype was seen a few times. The J gene is TRBJ2-7, the V gene TRBV7-2; D gene uncertain. V dropped 6 bases and J dropped 3 bases, with 12 bases sitting between them. The CDR3 runs to 13 residues. Germline-derived CDR1 and CDR2 are SGHTA and FQGNSA. This CDR3 is CASSLQQDYEQYF. In DNA form, the CDR3 reads TGTGCCAGCAGTTTACAGCAGGACTACGAGCAGTACTTC.

This clonotype was counted a few times. The chain employs TRBV10-3 and TRBJ2-7, with 7 bases aligning to TRBD1. Germline loops: CDR1 ENHRY, CDR2 SYGVKD. With V trimmed by 10 bases and J by 3 bases, 27 bases remained unmatched. The CDR3 sequence is 19 residues long. For the CDR3, the DNA is TGTGCCAGCATCCCCGGCCGAGGGGGCCCGCCCCGCCGGGGCTACGAGCAGTACTTC. This gives the protein CASIPGRGGPPRRGYEQYF.